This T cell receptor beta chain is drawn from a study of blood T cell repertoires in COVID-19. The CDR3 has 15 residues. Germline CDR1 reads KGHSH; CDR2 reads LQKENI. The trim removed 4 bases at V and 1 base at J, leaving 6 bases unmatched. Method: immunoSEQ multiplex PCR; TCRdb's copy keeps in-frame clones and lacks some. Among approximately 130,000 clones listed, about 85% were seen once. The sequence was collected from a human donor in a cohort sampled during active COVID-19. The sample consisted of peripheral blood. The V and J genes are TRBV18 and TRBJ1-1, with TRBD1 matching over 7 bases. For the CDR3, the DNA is TGTGCCAGCTCACTAAAGACAGGGCAGAACACTGAAGCTTTCTTT. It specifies CASSLKTGQNTEAFF.